This entry features one T cell receptor beta chain sequence. The antigen is undetermined. The data were obtained in a study of cytomegalovirus exposure and HLA in healthy donors. This CDR3 contains 15 residues. Germline V gives CDR1 SGHRS, CDR2 YFSETQ. V was clipped by 0 bases and J by 3 bases, with 10 bases between them. The study ran its PCR with 60 Vbeta and 13 Jbeta primers. The table came from immunoSEQ multiplex PCR; TCRdb's copy has only in-frame clones and leaves some out. Of some 270,000 clones listed, roughly 80% are singletons. Study-level findings and limits: A few V segments could not be told apart, such as TRBV6-2 and TRBV6-3, and were left out. Most TCR beta V segments were productive about 90% or about 30% of the time in an earlier analysis. A further, later analysis showed that HLA-associated TCR beta chains (compared with equally common others) were more clonally expanded. In a later analysis, donors in an Asian-associated ancestry cluster reportedly had fewer N-insertions in productive TCRs than the cohort mean.

The sequenced material came from PBMCs. This rearrangement joins TRBV5-1 to TRBJ1-5; D may be TRBD1 (5 bases). The TCR sequence derives from a girl aged 2 to 9 in good health and CMV-seronegative. CDR3 amino acids: CASSLEGAYNQPQHF. The CDR3 bases are TGCGCCAGCAGCTTGGAAGGGGCGTACAATCAGCCCCAGCATTTT. The full variable domain, completed using reference TRBV5-1 and TRBJ1-5, is KAGVTQTPRYLIKTRGQQVTLSCSPISGHRSVSWYQQTPGQGLQFLFEYFSETQRNKGNFPGRFSGRQFSNSRSEMNVSTLELGDSALYLCASSLEGAYNQPQHFGDGTRLSIL.